A single T cell receptor beta chain is shown here with its context. This sample is part of a study of blood T cell repertoires in COVID-19. From germline, CDR1 is SGHTA and CDR2 FQGNSA. The length of the CDR3 is 13 residues. Trimming took off 5 bases at V and 11 bases at J, with 19 bases between the two ends. The protocol was immunoSEQ multiplex PCR, while the TCRdb copy is restricted to in-frame clones and leaves out a portion. This sample has approximately 240,000 clones, with 80% to 85% found just once. The source of this sequence is an older woman with acute or convalescent COVID-19. V usage is TRBV7-2 and J usage is TRBJ2-7; TRBD2 might be the D (7 bases). Sequencing was performed on peripheral blood. This CDR3 reads CASSRRGGAMEYF. The CDR3 nucleotides read TGTGCCAGCAGCCGCCGAGGGGGGGCCATGGAGTACTTC.